These T cell receptor beta chains were read from a single sample in a study of blood T cell repertoires in COVID-19. Assay: immunoSEQ multiplex PCR; the TCRdb copy retains only in-frame clones and omits some. The sample lists about 250,000 clones; 70% to 90% were seen once. The sequenced sample was PBMCs or T cells enriched from blood (not recorded which). Source of these receptors: a man aged 40-49 years who had recovered from COVID-19. The CDR3 runs from the conserved cysteine through the conserved F or W. The D gene is left open where the match is weak. A clone size is listed for some rows: how often the clone was seen (once, few, many), or a class if it is expanded.

cdr3_nt	cdr3_aa	j_call	d_call	clone_size	v_call
TGTGCCATCCGAGTCCCCATGTATGGCAATCAGCCCCAGCATTTT	CAIRVPMYGNQPQHF	TRBJ1-5	.	.	TRBV27
TGTGCCACCAAGGAGGGGGCGGGGAGCACCGGGGAGCTGTTTTTT	CATKEGAGSTGELFF	TRBJ2-2	.	.	TRBV19
TGTGCCAGCGTCCTCGGGGGGGAACCCTACGAGCAGTACTTC	CASVLGGEPYEQYF	TRBJ2-7	TRBD2	.	TRBV6-5
TGTGCCAGCAGTCCCGGTGTCACGAGTGAAAAACTGTTTTTT	CASSPGVTSEKLFF	TRBJ1-4	.	once	TRBV6-2/TRBV6-3
TGTGCCAGCAGCTCGGACAGGGGGCAAATTGGCAATCAGCCCCAGCATTTT	CASSSDRGQIGNQPQHF	TRBJ1-5	TRBD1	.	TRBV7-6
TGTGCCAGCAGCTTAGCGGTAGCGGGAGGGGGATTGGATACGCAGTATTTT	CASSLAVAGGGLDTQYF	TRBJ2-3	TRBD2	.	TRBV7-9
TGTGCCACCAGCAGAGCGGGAGCAGGTAGCGGGGAGCTGTTTTTT	CATSRAGAGSGELFF	TRBJ2-2	.	.	TRBV15
TGTGCCAGCAGCTTCGTGCGGGAGCTTTTAGGAACAGATACGCAGTATTTT	CASSFVRELLGTDTQYF	TRBJ2-3	TRBD2	.	TRBV5-6
TGTGCCAGCAGTGATCGGACAGGGTGGTACTATGGCTACACCTTC	CASSDRTGWYYGYTF	TRBJ1-2	TRBD1	few	TRBV6-1
TGTGCCAGCTCACCGACAGGGCACATGAACACTGAAGCTTTCTTT	CASSPTGHMNTEAFF	TRBJ1-1	TRBD1	once	TRBV18
TGTGCCACCGGGGATGTCACTGAAGCTTTCTTT	CATGDVTEAFF	TRBJ1-1	.	.	TRBV28
TGTGCCAGCATCAGATCCCTCGGGGGTCAAGAGACCCAGTACTTC	CASIRSLGGQETQYF	TRBJ2-5	.	.	TRBV6-5
TGTGCCAGTAACACCGGGACTAGCGGGAGCTACGAGCAGTACTTC	CASNTGTSGSYEQYF	TRBJ2-7	TRBD2	.	TRBV19
TGTGCCAGCACCCCTAGCGGGCATAACACCGGGGAGCTGTTTTTT	CASTPSGHNTGELFF	TRBJ2-2	TRBD2	once	TRBV5-4
TGTGCCAGCAGTTACTCTGGACACGAGGCCTACGAGCAGTACTTC	CASSYSGHEAYEQYF	TRBJ2-7	.	.	TRBV6-5
TGTGCCACCCAACCAGGACAGGGGCTTTCACCCCTCCACTTT	CATQPGQGLSPLHF	TRBJ1-6	TRBD1	few	TRBV10-3
TGTGCCAGCAGCCAAGGGGTTGGCTACACCTTC	CASSQGVGYTF	TRBJ1-2	.	few	TRBV11-2
TGTGCCAGCTCAGTACGACAGGGGGCTCAGCCCCAGCATTTT	CASSVRQGAQPQHF	TRBJ1-5	TRBD1	once	TRBV18
TGTGCCGGCGACCGACAGGGGAATTATGGCTACACCTTC	CAGDRQGNYGYTF	TRBJ1-2	TRBD1	.	TRBV7-9
TGCGCCAGCAGCCTGGGCCTCCGGGACAGCTCTCTAGCGCGATACGAGGAGCAGTACTTC	CASSLGLRDSSLARYEEQYF	TRBJ2-7	.	once	TRBV5-1
TGCAGCGCTGTACAGGGATCCGAGCAGTACTTC	CSAVQGSEQYF	TRBJ2-7	.	once	TRBV29-1
TGTGCCAGTCGACTAGCGGGAGAGAATGAGCAGTTCTTC	CASRLAGENEQFF	TRBJ2-1	TRBD2	.	TRBV7-8
TGTGCCAGCAGCCCTGGGTGGGCGGGAGCCTCCTACAATGAGCAGTTCTTC	CASSPGWAGASYNEQFF	TRBJ2-1	TRBD2	.	TRBV3-1/TRBV3-2
TGTGCCAGCAGCCAGGGGGGACAGGGCGGTCTGGAGACCCAGTACTTC	CASSQGGQGGLETQYF	TRBJ2-5	TRBD1	.	TRBV3-1/TRBV3-2
TGCGCCAGCAGCCAAGATCTTCAGGGAGGGTTCGGTCAGCCCCAGCATTTT	CASSQDLQGGFGQPQHF	TRBJ1-5	.	.	TRBV4-1
TGTGCCAGCACCCACGGGAATAGCAATCAGCCCCAGCATTTT	CASTHGNSNQPQHF	TRBJ1-5	.	.	TRBV7-2
TGCGCCAGCAGCTTGGACGGGAGCGGCACAGATACGCAGTATTTT	CASSLDGSGTDTQYF	TRBJ2-3	.	.	TRBV5-1
TGCAGCGTTGCGGTAGGGACTTCCCAAGAGACCCAGTACTTC	CSVAVGTSQETQYF	TRBJ2-5	.	.	TRBV29-1
TGTGCCAGCAGCCAAGAATCGGGGGGGGCTGGCTACACCTTC	CASSQESGGAGYTF	TRBJ1-2	.	few	TRBV3-1/TRBV3-2
TGTGCCATCAGCCCCAGCGGTGGTTACGAGCAGTACTTC	CAISPSGGYEQYF	TRBJ2-7	.	.	TRBV10-3
TGCAGCGTTGCAGGGCGGCCCTCCTACAATGAGCAGTTCTTC	CSVAGRPSYNEQFF	TRBJ2-1	.	.	TRBV29-1
TGTGCCAGCAGTCTACAGGGGGCGCGTACCGGGGAGCTGTTTTTT	CASSLQGARTGELFF	TRBJ2-2	TRBD1	.	TRBV28
TGTGCCAGCAGCTGGAACCGGGACAGGGCCACTGAAGCTTTCTTT	CASSWNRDRATEAFF	TRBJ1-1	TRBD1	.	TRBV11-2
TGTGCCAGCAGTTTGGGTCCTTCATGGGAGATGGGGCCCCAGCATTTT	CASSLGPSWEMGPQHF	TRBJ1-5	.	few	TRBV27
TGTGCCAGCAGAATAGCGGGGGAGTCCTTCCACGAGCAGTACTTC	CASRIAGESFHEQYF	TRBJ2-7	TRBD2	.	TRBV6-5
TGTGCCAGCAGCTTAAGTTTAGGAAGCGGGCACATTCAGTACTTC	CASSLSLGSGHIQYF	TRBJ2-4	.	.	TRBV7-2
TGTGCCAGCAGCTTAGGGCAGGGAAACTATGGCTACACCTTC	CASSLGQGNYGYTF	TRBJ1-2	.	.	TRBV7-9
TGTGCCAGCAGTGATAGCGGGAGGGCCGACACCGGGGAGCTGTTTTTT	CASSDSGRADTGELFF	TRBJ2-2	TRBD2	few	TRBV6-1
TGTGCCAGCTACCCCGGCCAGAGTAGGAGGAAAAAGACCCAGTACTTC	CASYPGQSRRKKTQYF	TRBJ2-5	.	.	TRBV2